The present T cell receptor beta chain was sequenced within a study of shared clonotypes between healthy human individuals. Study details: Used for every donor were three CD4 naive, three CD4 memory, two CD8 naive and one CD8 memory plate. Study conclusions and caveats: The study's rarefaction showed incomplete sorted-subset sequencing despite large depth.

The deep-level immunoSEQ assay was used. Assay used: immunoSEQ multiplex PCR; TCRdb lists only in-frame clones, some missing. In the table there are 2 million to 2.5 million clones, approximately 95% of which are singletons. A note on this clone: The antigen remains unidentified.

CDR1 and CDR2 from the germline V gene are SQVTM and ANQGSEA. This CDR3 has 14 amino acids. J gave up 4 bases and V 6 bases, and 11 bases lay outside the gene matches. The clonotype originates from a young man in good health. Some clones in this sample may be carry-over from other donors' samples. The chain couples TRBV29-1 to TRBJ2-5; 7 nucleotides match TRBD1. The sample comprised naive CD4+ T cells from PBMCs. Subset here: CD45RA+ positively selected. CDR3 DNA sequence: TGCAGCGTAGCAGGGACAGCCCCCCCAGAGACCCAGTACTTC. Translating it yields CSVAGTAPPETQYF.